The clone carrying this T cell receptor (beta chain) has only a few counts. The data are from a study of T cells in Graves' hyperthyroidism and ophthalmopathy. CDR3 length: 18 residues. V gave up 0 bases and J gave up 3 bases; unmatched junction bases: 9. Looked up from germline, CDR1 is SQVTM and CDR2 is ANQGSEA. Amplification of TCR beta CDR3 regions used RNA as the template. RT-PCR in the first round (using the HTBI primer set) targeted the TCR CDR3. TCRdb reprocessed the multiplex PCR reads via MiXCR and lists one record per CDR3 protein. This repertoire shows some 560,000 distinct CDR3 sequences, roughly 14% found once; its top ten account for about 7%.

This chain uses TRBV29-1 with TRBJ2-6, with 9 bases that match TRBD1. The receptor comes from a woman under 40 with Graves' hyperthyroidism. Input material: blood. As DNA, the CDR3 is TGCAGCGTTGAAGAAACGGACAGGGGTACGAATGGGGCCAACGTCCTGACTTTC. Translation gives CSVEETDRGTNGANVLTF.